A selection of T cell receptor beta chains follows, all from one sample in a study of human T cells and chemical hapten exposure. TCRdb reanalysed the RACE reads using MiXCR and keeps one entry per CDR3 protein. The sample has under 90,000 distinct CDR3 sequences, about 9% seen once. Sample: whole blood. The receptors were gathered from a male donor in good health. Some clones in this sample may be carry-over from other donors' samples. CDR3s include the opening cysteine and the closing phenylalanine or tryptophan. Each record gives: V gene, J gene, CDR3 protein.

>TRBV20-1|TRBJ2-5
CSASGVGTSGSTLQETQYF
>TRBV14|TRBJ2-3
CASSQDWTDTQYF
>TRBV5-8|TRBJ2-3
CASSLTAGTTDTQYF
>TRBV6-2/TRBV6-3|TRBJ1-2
CASSQELGGDGYTF
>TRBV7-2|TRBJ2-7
CASSETSGRARGYEQYF
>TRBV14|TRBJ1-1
CASSQALMNTEAFF
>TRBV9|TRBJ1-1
CASSDGPLGTEAFF
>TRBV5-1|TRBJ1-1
CASAGQGTEAFF
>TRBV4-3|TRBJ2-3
CASSQDSFVADTQYF
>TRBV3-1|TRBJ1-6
CASSQDRGTYNSPLHF
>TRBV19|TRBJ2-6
CASSGTDFSGANVLTF
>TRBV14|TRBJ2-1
CASSQVFGEQFF
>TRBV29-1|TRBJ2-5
CSVEATAQETQYF
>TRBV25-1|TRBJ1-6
CASSAQDNSPLHF
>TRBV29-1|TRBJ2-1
CSASPGSYNEQFF
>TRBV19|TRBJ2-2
CASSVQGGTGELFF
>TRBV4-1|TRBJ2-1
CASTLGPEAYNEQFF
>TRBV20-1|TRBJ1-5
CSALERTGFYSNQPQHF
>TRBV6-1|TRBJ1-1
CASSSGLTEAFF
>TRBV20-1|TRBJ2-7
CSARLATYSYEQYF
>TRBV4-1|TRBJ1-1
CASSRETGPTEAFF
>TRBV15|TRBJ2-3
CATSRAPPSSGSTDTQYF
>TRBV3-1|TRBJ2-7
CASSNGPPGEQYF
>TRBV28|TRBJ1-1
CASSSDREAFF
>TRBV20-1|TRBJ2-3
CSAYGTSGGPTTDTQYF
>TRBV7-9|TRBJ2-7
CASSSLRTSVQDEQYF
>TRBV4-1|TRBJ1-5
CASSQDQGAHQPQHF
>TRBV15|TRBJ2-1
CATSRPDSNEQFF
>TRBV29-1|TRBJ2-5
CSARQGQETQYF
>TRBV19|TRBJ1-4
CASTLHGQGNEKLFF
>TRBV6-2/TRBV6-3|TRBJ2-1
CASSYWTSNIGEQFF
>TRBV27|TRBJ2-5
CASSSLQGATETQYF
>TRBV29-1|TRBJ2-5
CSANWGVRETQYF